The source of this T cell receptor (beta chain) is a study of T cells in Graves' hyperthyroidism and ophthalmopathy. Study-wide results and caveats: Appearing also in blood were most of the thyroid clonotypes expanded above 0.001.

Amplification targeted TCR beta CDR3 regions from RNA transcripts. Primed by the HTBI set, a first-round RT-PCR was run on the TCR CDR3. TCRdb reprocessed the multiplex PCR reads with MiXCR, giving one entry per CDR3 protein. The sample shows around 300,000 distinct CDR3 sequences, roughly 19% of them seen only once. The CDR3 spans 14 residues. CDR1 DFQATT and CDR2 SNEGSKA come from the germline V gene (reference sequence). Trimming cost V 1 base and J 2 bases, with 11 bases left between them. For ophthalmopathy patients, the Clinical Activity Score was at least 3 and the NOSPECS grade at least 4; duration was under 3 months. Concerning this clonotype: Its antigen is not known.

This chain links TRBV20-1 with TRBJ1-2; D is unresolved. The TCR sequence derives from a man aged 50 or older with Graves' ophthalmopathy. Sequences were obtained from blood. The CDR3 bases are TGCAGTGCTAGAGGGCAGGCGAGAAACTATGGCTACACCTTC. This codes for CSARGQARNYGYTF.